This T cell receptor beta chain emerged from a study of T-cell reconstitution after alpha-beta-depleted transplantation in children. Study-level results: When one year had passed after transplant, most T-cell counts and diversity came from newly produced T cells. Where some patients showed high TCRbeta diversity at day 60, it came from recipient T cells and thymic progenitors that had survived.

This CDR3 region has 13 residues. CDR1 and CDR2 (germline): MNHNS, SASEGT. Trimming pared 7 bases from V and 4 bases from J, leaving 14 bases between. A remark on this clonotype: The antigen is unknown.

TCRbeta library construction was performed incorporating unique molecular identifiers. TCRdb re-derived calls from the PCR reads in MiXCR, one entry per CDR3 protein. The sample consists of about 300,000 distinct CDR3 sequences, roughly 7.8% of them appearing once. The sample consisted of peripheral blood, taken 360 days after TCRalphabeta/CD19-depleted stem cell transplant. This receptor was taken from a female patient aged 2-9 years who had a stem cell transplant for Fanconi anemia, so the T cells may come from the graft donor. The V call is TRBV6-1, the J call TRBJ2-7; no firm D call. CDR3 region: CASIPGQRYEQYF. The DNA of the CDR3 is TGTGCCAGCATCCCGGGCCAGAGGTACGAGCAGTACTTC.